This T cell receptor beta chain was obtained from a study of blood T cell repertoires in COVID-19. Study background: The analysed material was cDNA or gDNA that came from T cells, B-cell-depleted T cells, or PBMCs.

Authors' methods: Reference gene primer amplification gave estimated nucleated cell counts. The repertoire was sequenced with immunoSEQ multiplex PCR; TCRdb's copy has only in-frame clones and lacks some. V and J calls and clone size are those listed in that table; D and trimming were worked out from the DNA. Found here are over 60,000 clones, about 88% of them singletons; the top ten hold around 1.3%. CDR3 size: 15 residues. After removal of 0 bases from V and 2 bases from J, the junction contained 5 bases not matched to a gene. Per germline, CDR1 GTSNPN and CDR2 SVGIG (reference sequence). The sample taken for sequencing was peripheral blood. This rearrangement joins TRBV30 to TRBJ1-2; 8 bases map to TRBD1. The clonotype comes from a man in his 60s with acute or convalescent COVID-19. The CDR3 DNA follows: TGTGCCTGGAGTGTCCAGGGGGCAATCAACTATGGCTACACCTTC. This encodes CAWSVQGAINYGYTF.